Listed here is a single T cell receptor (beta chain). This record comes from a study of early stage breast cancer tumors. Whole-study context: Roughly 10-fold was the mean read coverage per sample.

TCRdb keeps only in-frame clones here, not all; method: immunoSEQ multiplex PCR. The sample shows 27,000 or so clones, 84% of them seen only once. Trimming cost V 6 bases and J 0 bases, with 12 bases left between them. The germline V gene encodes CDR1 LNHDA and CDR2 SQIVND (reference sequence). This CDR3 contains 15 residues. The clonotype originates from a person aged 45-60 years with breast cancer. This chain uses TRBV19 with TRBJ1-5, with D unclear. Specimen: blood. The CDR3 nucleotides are TGTGCCAGTAGGGGGTTCTTGGGTAGCAATCAGCCCCAGCATTTT. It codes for CASRGFLGSNQPQHF.